The 27 T cell receptor beta chains below come from one sample, sequenced in a study of spatial heterogeneity in lung cancer. Via MiXCR, TCRdb re-called the 5' RACE reads, giving one row per CDR3 protein. The sample yields more than 95,000 distinct CDR3 sequences, 12% seen once. Stated time point: blood at routine non-recurrence follow-up after resection. Sequencing was performed on whole RNA extracted from tumor and nontumor lung tissue, or from frozen PBMC, and the material was left unsorted. Specimen: PBMCs, collected at follow-up. These receptors came from a male donor with early-stage non-small cell lung cancer.

This rearrangement joins TRBV10-2 to TRBJ2-2; 11 bases agree with TRBD1. This CDR3 is built from 14 residues. Germline CDR1 WSHSY, CDR2 SAAADI. V lost 6 bases and J lost 6; bases outside the gene matches: 3. CDR3 amino acids: CASRRDRGSGELFF. The CDR3 DNA reads as TGCGCCAGCAGAAGGGACAGGGGGTCCGGGGAGCTGTTTTTT.

This clonotype showed up just a few times. The chain is built from TRBV6-2 or TRBV6-3 and TRBJ2-1, with unresolved D. The V end lost 6 bases, the J end lost 0 bases, and 3 bases lay between the germline ends. Per germline, CDR1 MNHEY and CDR2 SVGEGT. There are 12 residues in the CDR3. CDR3 coding DNA: TGTGCCAGCAGAAACTCCTACAATGAGCAGTTCTTC. Its translation: CASRNSYNEQFF.

The table lists this clonotype with a few counts. The chain uses TRBV5-5 and TRBJ2-2, with D perhaps TRBD1 (6 bases). CDR3 length: 16 amino acids. Germline lookup yields CDR1 SGHKS and CDR2 YYEKEE (reference sequence). The ends were cut back, 0 bases at V and 1 base at J, with 10 bases in the middle. The CDR3 protein is CASSLDPGENTGELFF. DNA for the CDR3: TGTGCCAGCAGCTTGGACCCAGGGGAGAACACCGGGGAGCTGTTTTTT.

Many counts were recorded for this clonotype. The rearrangement joins TRBV20-1 to TRBJ1-1; D remains ambiguous. From germline, CDR1 is DFQATT and CDR2 SNEGSKA (reference sequence). The V and J ends lost 0 bases and 0 bases respectively, with 5 bases between them. The CDR3 sequence is 13 residues long. CDR3 in amino acids: CSARDGMNTEAFF. CDR3 in DNA: TGCAGTGCTAGAGATGGGATGAACACTGAAGCTTTCTTT.

This clonotype was observed many times. The gene calls are TRBV7-9 and TRBJ2-1, with D unresolved. Germline CDR1 SEHNR, CDR2 FQNEAQ (reference sequence). The V gene lost 4 bases and the J gene lost 9 bases, with 10 bases spanning the gap. The CDR3 covers 12 residues. The CDR3 protein is CASSSVVGEQFF. The CDR3 DNA reads TGTGCCAGCAGCTCAGTAGTCGGTGAGCAGTTCTTC.

The rearrangement uses TRBV28 and TRBJ2-3, with 8 bases that match TRBD2. Trimming took 3 bases from V and 4 from J; bases not matched to a gene: 9. CDR3 size: 16 residues. The germline gives CDR1 MDHEN, CDR2 SYDVKM. DNA of the CDR3: TGTGCCAGCAGTTTCGGGCGGGGGGTCAGCGCAGATACGCAGTATTTT. Amino acid sequence: CASSFGRGVSADTQYF.

The chain combines TRBV20-1 with TRBJ2-3; no clear D gene. Germline CDR1 and CDR2: DFQATT and SNEGSKA (reference sequence). V was pared by 6 bases and J by 1 base, with 8 bases between. The CDR3 has 12 residues. The CDR3 nucleotides read TGCAGTGCCCGGGTCGGCACAGATACGCAGTATTTT. Amino acid sequence: CSARVGTDTQYF.

This clonotype was found a few times. The chain is built from TRBV20-1 and TRBJ2-3; 9 bases align to TRBD2. The CDR3 has 17 residues. CDR1 and CDR2 from the germline V gene are DFQATT and SNEGSKA (reference sequence). Trimming removed 6 bases from V and 0 bases from J; junction bases left unmatched: 13. DNA for the CDR3: TGCAGTGCAAGCAGCGGGGGGCCAGCTACTAGCACAGATACGCAGTATTTT. The encoded protein is CSASSGGPATSTDTQYF.

This chain joins TRBV5-8 and TRBJ2-3; the D call may be TRBD1 or TRBD2 (5 bases each). The V end lost 1 base, the J end lost 6 bases, and 9 bases lay between the germline ends. This CDR3 comprises 13 residues. The germline CDR1 and CDR2 sequences are SGHTS and YDEGEE. This CDR3 reads CASSLSWGDTQYF. The CDR3 DNA reads TGTGCCAGCAGCTTGTCATGGGGGGATACGCAGTATTTT.

A note on this clonotype: At one end the junction does not follow the germline gene, possibly because of a read error. The J gene is TRBJ1-4, the V gene TRBV2, with no clear D. This CDR3 has 15 residues. Germline loops: CDR1 SNHLY, CDR2 FYNNEI. The CDR3 DNA sequence: TGTGTCAGCAGGATCCAGGCCGCAACTAATGAAAAACTGTTTTTT. Its protein is CVSRIQAATNEKLFF.

J is TRBJ2-5 and V is TRBV18; tentatively, D is TRBD1 (5 bases). From germline, CDR1 is KGHSH and CDR2 LQKENI. There are 13 residues in the CDR3. The V gene lost 1 base and the J gene lost 2 bases, with 5 bases spanning the gap. CDR3 coding DNA: TGTGCCAGCTCACCACGACAGCAAGAGACCCAGTACTTC. Amino acid sequence: CASSPRQQETQYF.

The chain carries TRBV7-2 and TRBJ2-3; possible D gene TRBD2, 6 bases. Trimming left V 2 bases short and J 1 base short, with 19 bases between. Germline CDR1 reads SGHTA; CDR2 reads FQGNSA. The CDR3 sequence is 18 residues long. CDR3 residues: CASSLLSGVRVGTDTQYF. The CDR3 region has the DNA TGTGCCAGCAGCTTACTGTCGGGGGTAAGGGTTGGCACAGATACGCAGTATTTT.

At least ten counts were recorded for this clonotype. The chain is built from TRBV7-3 and TRBJ2-1; 8 bases are a match to TRBD1. Per germline, CDR1 SGHTA and CDR2 FQGTGA. Trimming cost V 5 bases and J 9 bases; bases outside gene matches: 12. The CDR3 sequence is 15 residues long. The CDR3: CASSPQGTGRGEQFF. Written as DNA, the CDR3 is TGTGCCAGCAGCCCCCAAGGGACAGGCCGGGGTGAGCAGTTCTTC.

This clonotype was seen many times. The rearrangement uses TRBV20-1 and TRBJ2-5; D is uncertain. CDR1 is DFQATT, CDR2 SNEGSKA, per germline (reference sequence). Trimming pared 3 bases from V and 7 bases from J, leaving 9 bases between. The CDR3 is 11 residues long. The CDR3 region has the DNA TGCAGTGCTAGCCTGAGGTCGACCCAGTACTTC. This sequence encodes CSASLRSTQYF.

This clonotype came up many times. The chain uses TRBV7-6 and TRBJ2-3, with D perhaps matching TRBD2 (6 bases). Per germline, CDR1 SGHVS and CDR2 FNYEAQ. V lost 5 bases to trimming and J lost 4 bases, with 16 bases between them. This CDR3 contains 15 residues. CDR3 amino acids: CASSPQTSSADTQYF. CDR3 DNA sequence: TGTGCCAGCAGCCCGCAGACTAGTAGTGCAGATACGCAGTATTTT.

This chain links TRBV9 with TRBJ2-5; 11 positions agree with TRBD2. V shed 2 bases, J shed 5 bases, and the junction held 5 bases outside the gene matches. The CDR3 loop spans 15 amino acids. Germline values: CDR1 SGDLS, CDR2 YYNGEE. CDR3 protein: CASSVGTSGGETQYF. The CDR3 coding sequence is TGTGCCAGCAGCGTGGGGACTAGCGGAGGGGAGACCCAGTACTTC. The whole variable domain, filled in from reference TRBV9 and TRBJ2-5, reads DSGVTQTPKHLITATGQRVTLRCSPRSGDLSVYWYQQSLDQGLQFLIQYYNGEERAKGNILERFSAQQFPDLHSELNLSSLELGDSALYFCASSVGTSGGETQYFGPGTRLLVL.

V and J are TRBV7-8 and TRBJ2-2, with 9 bases that match TRBD1. Trimming cost V 0 bases and J 3 bases; bases outside gene matches: 8. This CDR3 is built from 18 residues. The germline CDR1 and CDR2 sequences are SGHVS and FQNEAQ. CDR3 nucleotides: TGTGCCAGCAGCTTAGCTCTCGACAGGGGGGTCTACACCGGGGAGCTGTTTTTT. As protein: CASSLALDRGVYTGELFF.

This clonotype showed up just a few times. The chain employs TRBV10-1 and TRBJ2-7; D possibly uses TRBD1 or TRBD2 (5 bases each). V was clipped by 6 bases and J by 11 bases, with 17 bases between them. Per germline, CDR1 WNHNN and CDR2 SYGVQD (reference sequence). CDR3 length equals 12 residues. The CDR3 sequence: CASSRDGASKYF. Here the CDR3 DNA reads TGCGCCAGCAGCCGGGACGGGGCCAGTAAGTACTTC.

This clonotype has only a few counts. The chain employs TRBV29-1 and TRBJ1-2, with TRBD1 as a possible D gene (5 bases). Germline CDR1 is SQVTM and CDR2 is ANQGSEA. The CDR3 consists of 13 residues. V lost 7 bases and J 4 bases, leaving 16 bases between the germline ends. The CDR3 reads CSDSDTSGYGYTF. The CDR3 DNA follows: TGCAGCGACTCGGACACCTCCGGCTATGGCTACACCTTC.

V is TRBV7-3 and J is TRBJ2-5, with D tentatively TRBD2 (7 bases). Trimming took off 2 bases at V and 4 bases at J, with 20 bases between the two ends. The germline CDR1 and CDR2 sequences are SGHTA and FQGTGA. There are 17 residues in the CDR3. CDR3 nucleotide sequence: TGTGCCAGCAGCTTACGGGGGGCGATGGTTTTAGGAGAGACCCAGTACTTC. It translates to CASSLRGAMVLGETQYF.

A few counts support this clonotype. The rearrangement joins TRBV11-2 to TRBJ2-7; D possibly uses TRBD1 or TRBD2 (5 bases each). The germline V and J ends were trimmed by 4 bases and 3 bases, with 10 bases remaining between them. Germline CDR1 SGHAT, CDR2 FQNNGV. The CDR3 is 13 residues long. CDR3 coding DNA: TGTGCCAGCAGCTCCCGGGACGTCTACGAGCAGTACTTC. The encoded protein is CASSSRDVYEQYF.

In this sample, this clonotype turned up a few times. The gene calls are TRBV6-1 and TRBJ1-6; D is undetermined. V lost 4 bases to trimming and J lost 0 bases, with 7 bases between them. The CDR3 is 15 residues long. CDR1 MNHNS and CDR2 SASEGT come from the germline V gene. The CDR3 bases are TGTGCCAGCAGTGGGTTAGACTCCTATAATTCACCCCTCCACTTT. Its translation is CASSGLDSYNSPLHF.

This sequence joins TRBV12-5 and TRBJ2-3, with 10 bases fitting TRBD1. Per germline, CDR1 LGHNT and CDR2 FRNRAP. The ends lost 5 bases at V and 1 base at J; junction bases unmatched: 12. This CDR3 contains 18 residues. CDR3 amino acids: CASGGPGQGREGTDTQYF. The DNA of the CDR3 is TGTGCTAGTGGTGGGCCGGGACAGGGGCGAGAGGGCACAGATACGCAGTATTTT.

The chain has TRBV14 and TRBJ1-4; no firm D call. CDR3 length: 14 amino acids. CDR1 and CDR2 (germline): SGHDN, FVKESK. Trimming removed 1 base from V and 8 bases from J, with 11 bases in between. CDR3 DNA sequence: TGTGCCAGCAGCCAAGCCCTAGGGCGGGAAAAACTGTTTTTT. Encoded protein: CASSQALGREKLFF.

This clonotype was seen ten or more times. The rearrangement joins TRBV28 to TRBJ1-5, with TRBD1 matching over 8 bases. The germline gives CDR1 MDHEN, CDR2 SYDVKM. The V gene end was trimmed by 7 bases and the J gene end by 7 bases; junction bases not matched to a gene: 9. This CDR3 has 14 residues. This CDR3 reads CASNFQGALQPQHF. The DNA of the CDR3 is TGTGCCAGCAACTTCCAGGGGGCATTACAGCCCCAGCATTTT.

The rearrangement uses TRBV2 and TRBJ2-7; the D is unclear. The V end lost 6 bases, the J end lost 3 bases, and 6 bases lay between the germline ends. Germline V gene data show CDR1 as SNHLY and CDR2 as FYNNEI. The CDR3 sequence is 11 residues long. Here the CDR3 DNA reads TGTGCCAGCAGAAAGGGCTACGAGCAGTACTTC. The encoded protein is CASRKGYEQYF.

V gene TRBV5-1 combines with J gene TRBJ2-7, with D uncertain. The CDR3 has 13 residues. Trimming took 4 bases from V and 1 from J, leaving 9 bases between them. The germline CDR1 and CDR2 sequences are SGHRS and YFSETQ. CDR3 protein: CASSHTQSYEQYF. In DNA form, the CDR3 reads TGCGCCAGCAGCCACACACAATCCTACGAGCAGTACTTC.